The entry below gives a single TCR beta chain sequence along with its context. Its antigen is still unknown. The data were taken from a study of blood T cells in healthy people across ages. Findings and caveats of the study: Researchers judged that diversity estimates from one million T cells fell short of true values. Age showed a roughly linear inverse relationship with TCR beta diversity per million T cells.

The CDR3 length is 16 residues. Germline V lookup: CDR1 SQVTM, CDR2 ANQGSEA. V was cut by 0 bases and J by 1 base, with 15 bases left in between. Using a J-beta primer mix together with a sample-barcoded 5' primer, a second PCR was run for roughly 7 to 11 cycles. From each sample, at least 2.5 million paired-end reads containing CDR3 were obtained. From the 5' RACE reads, TCRdb called clonotypes with MiXCR, one entry per CDR3 protein. The sample lists 1.5 million or so distinct CDR3 sequences, roughly two fifths seen once, with around 4% in the top ten. The sequencing sample was made of blood. This clonotype was obtained from a woman under 30 in good health. The rearrangement joins TRBV29-1 to TRBJ2-5; D is possibly TRBD1 (5 bases). The CDR3 is CSVEELAGPVQETQYF. CDR3 sequence (DNA): TGCAGCGTTGAAGAGCTGGCAGGGCCCGTCCAAGAGACCCAGTACTTC. The full variable domain, in which reference TRBV29-1 and TRBJ2-5 provide the parts outside the CDR3, is SAVISQKPSRDICQRGTSLTIQCQVDSQVTMMFWYRQQPGQSLTLIATANQGSEATYESGFVIDKFPISRPNLTFSTLTVSNMSPEDSSIYLCSVEELAGPVQETQYFGPGTRLLVL.